This is a list of T cell receptor beta chains from one sample in a study of metastatic and nonmetastatic thyroid tumors. MiXCR re-clonotyped the PCR reads for TCRdb. The data contain 15,000 or so clones, 9.5% to 15% of them seen just once; the ten biggest clones take up about 30%. The material sequenced was blood. These receptors originate from a female donor with papillary thyroid cancer or a benign thyroid nodule (not recorded which). Some clones in this sample may be carry-over from other donors' samples. Each CDR3 is given with its conserved first and last residue. D genes are given only for firm matches. A row's size may be missing; if present it is once, few, many or a size class.

D gene: .
J gene: TRBJ2-5
V gene: TRBV12-3/TRBV12-4
clone size: .
CDR3 protein: CDSSSAAKETQYF
CDR3 DNA: TGTGACAGCAGTTCAGCGGCCAAAGAGACCCAGTACTTC

D gene: TRBD2
J gene: TRBJ2-5
V gene: TRBV4-2
clone size: many
CDR3 protein: CASSQGLTAGGMETQYF
CDR3 DNA: TGTGCCAGCAGCCAAGGCCTCACAGCGGGGGGGATGGAGACCCAGTACTTC

D gene: .
J gene: TRBJ2-2
V gene: TRBV3-1
clone size: many
CDR3 protein: CASSQDRRQNTGELFF
CDR3 DNA: TGTGCCAGCAGCCAAGATCGGAGACAGAACACCGGGGAGCTGTTTTTT

D gene: .
J gene: TRBJ2-5
V gene: TRBV2
clone size: .
CDR3 protein: CASIPSGEGVTQYF
CDR3 DNA: TGTGCCAGCATCCCGTCGGGAGAGGGGGTGACCCAATACTTC

D gene: .
J gene: TRBJ1-6
V gene: TRBV12-3/TRBV12-4
clone size: medium-sized
CDR3 protein: CASSLGQFLRSPLHF
CDR3 DNA: TGTGCCAGCAGTTTAGGACAATTTCTCCGTTCACCCCTCCACTTT

D gene: TRBD1
J gene: TRBJ1-5
V gene: TRBV10-3
clone size: many
CDR3 protein: CAISDRQGDQPQHF
CDR3 DNA: TGTGCCATCAGTGATAGACAGGGGGATCAGCCCCAGCATTTT

D gene: TRBD1
J gene: TRBJ1-4
V gene: TRBV6-1
clone size: many
CDR3 protein: CASSELWGRGHINEKLFF
CDR3 DNA: TGTGCCAGCAGTGAACTTTGGGGAAGGGGGCACATTAATGAAAAACTGTTTTTT

D gene: .
J gene: TRBJ2-2
V gene: TRBV7-2
clone size: .
CDR3 protein: CASSLTSNWELFF
CDR3 DNA: TGTGCCAGCAGCCTCACGTCGAACTGGGAGCTGTTTTTT

D gene: .
J gene: TRBJ2-1
V gene: TRBV11-2
clone size: .
CDR3 protein: CANSFLRGDYNEQFF
CDR3 DNA: TGTGCCAACAGCTTTTTGCGGGGTGATTACAATGAGCAGTTCTTC

D gene: TRBD2
J gene: TRBJ2-2
V gene: TRBV20-1
clone size: .
CDR3 protein: CGASHGGAGTGQLFF
CDR3 DNA: TGCGGTGCTAGTCACGGGGGGGCAGGGACCGGGCAGCTGTTTTTT

D gene: .
J gene: TRBJ1-5
V gene: TRBV6-1
clone size: many
CDR3 protein: CASRPGLYSNQPQHF
CDR3 DNA: TGTGCCAGCAGGCCCGGACTTTATAGCAATCAGCCCCAGCATTTT

D gene: .
J gene: TRBJ1-2
V gene: TRBV4-1
clone size: many
CDR3 protein: CASSQGWETYGYTF
CDR3 DNA: TGCGCCAGCAGCCAAGGATGGGAGACCTATGGCTACACCTTC

D gene: .
J gene: TRBJ1-2
V gene: TRBV28
clone size: medium-sized
CDR3 protein: CASSLAEYGYTF
CDR3 DNA: TGTGCCAGCAGTTTGGCGGAGTATGGCTACACCTTC

D gene: TRBD2
J gene: TRBJ2-3
V gene: TRBV6-1
clone size: .
CDR3 protein: CASSGLAGGSTDTQYF
CDR3 DNA: TGTGCCAGCAGTGGACTAGCGGGGGGGTCTACAGATACGCAGTATTTT

D gene: .
J gene: TRBJ2-1
V gene: TRBV11-3
clone size: many
CDR3 protein: CASSLRGPGEQFF
CDR3 DNA: TGTGCCAGCAGCTTAAGGGGCCCAGGGGAGCAGTTCTTC

D gene: TRBD1
J gene: TRBJ1-2
V gene: TRBV3-1
clone size: many
CDR3 protein: CASSRTGDGYTF
CDR3 DNA: TGTGCCAGCAGCAGGACAGGGGACGGCTACACCTTC

D gene: TRBD1
J gene: TRBJ1-4
V gene: TRBV6-1
clone size: few
CDR3 protein: CASSRTGPSNEKLFF
CDR3 DNA: TGTGCCAGCAGTCGGACAGGGCCATCTAATGAAAAACTGTTTTTT

D gene: .
J gene: TRBJ2-2
V gene: TRBV11-1
clone size: many
CDR3 protein: CASSSLRGANTGELFF
CDR3 DNA: TGTGCCAGCAGCTCCCTTAGGGGAGCGAACACCGGGGAGCTGTTTTTT

D gene: TRBD1
J gene: TRBJ2-2
V gene: TRBV2
clone size: .
CDR3 protein: CASSGTGTGGIWRFGELFF
CDR3 DNA: TGTGCCAGCAGTGGGACCGGGACAGGGGGCATATGGCGATTCGGGGAGCTGTTTTTT

D gene: .
J gene: TRBJ2-1
V gene: TRBV3-1
clone size: many
CDR3 protein: CASSQLGKGVRSEQFF
CDR3 DNA: TGTGCCAGCAGCCAGTTGGGGAAAGGAGTAAGAAGTGAGCAGTTCTTC

D gene: .
J gene: TRBJ2-3
V gene: TRBV27
clone size: medium-sized
CDR3 protein: CASSFPQNTDTQYF
CDR3 DNA: TGTGCCAGCAGTTTCCCCCAAAACACAGATACGCAGTATTTT

D gene: .
J gene: TRBJ2-1
V gene: TRBV2
clone size: .
CDR3 protein: CASSWTYQFF
CDR3 DNA: TGTGCCAGCAGCTGGACCTATCAGTTCTTC